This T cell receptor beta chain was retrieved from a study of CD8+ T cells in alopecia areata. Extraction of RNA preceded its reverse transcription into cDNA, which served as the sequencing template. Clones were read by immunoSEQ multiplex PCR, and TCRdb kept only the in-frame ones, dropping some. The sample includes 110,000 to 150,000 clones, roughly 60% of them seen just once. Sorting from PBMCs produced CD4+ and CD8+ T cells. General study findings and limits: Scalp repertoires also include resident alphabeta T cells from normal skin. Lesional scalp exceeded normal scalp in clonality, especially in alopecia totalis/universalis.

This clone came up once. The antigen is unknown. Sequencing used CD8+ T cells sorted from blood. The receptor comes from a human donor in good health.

CDR3 nucleotides: TGTGCCAGCAGCGTAGTGCCGAACACTGAAGCTTTCTTT. It encodes CASSVVPNTEAFF. The chain is built from TRBV9 and TRBJ1-1; D gene ambiguous. This CDR3 has 13 amino acids. The germline V gene has CDR1 SGDLS and CDR2 YYNGEE. V dropped 0 bases and J dropped 1 base, with 4 bases sitting between them.